This T cell receptor beta chain was obtained from a study of T cells expressing NK-cell markers. Study-wide results and limits: 1.0-7.0% of CD8+ T cells in roughly six donors belonged to dominant NKG2C+ clonotypes.

About this clonotype itself: Its antigen is as yet unknown.

There are 15 residues in the CDR3. TCRdb re-called the 5' RACE reads; every CDR3 protein appears as one record, without DNA. This sample's table reports tens of thousands of distinct CDR3 sequences. This sequence joins TRBV12-3 or TRBV12-4 and TRBJ1-2. The sequenced sample was blood T cells: a sorted CD56 or NKG2C T cell subset, CD4+ or CD8+ T cells, or bulk PBMC T cells (not recorded which). The sequence was collected from a man aged 18 to 70 in good health. The CDR3 loop reads CASSSGLRGNYGYTF.